This passage covers 7 T cell receptor beta chains from one sample sequenced in a study of early T cells in non-severe SARS-CoV-2 infection. Each CDR3 protein is one row after TCRdb ran MiXCR on the 5' RACE reads. The top ten hold roughly 4.3% of the sample, which has tens of thousands of distinct CDR3 sequences, around 10% seen once. The material sequenced was whole blood. The receptor source for this set is an adult who was a healthcare worker with PCR-confirmed SARS-CoV-2 infection or an uninfected control (not recorded which).

This clonotype was seen only a few times. The V gene is TRBV24-1, the J gene TRBJ2-1; 9 nucleotides agree with TRBD2. There are 15 residues in the CDR3. Per the germline V gene, CDR1 is KGHDR and CDR2 is SFDVKD. Trimming took 7 bases from V and 6 from J; bases not matched to a gene: 9. The DNA of the CDR3 is TGTGCCACCAGCCCTACAGCGGGAGGTGGCAATGAGCAGTTCTTC. Amino acid sequence: CATSPTAGGGNEQFF.

The chain combines TRBV14 with TRBJ1-1; D remains ambiguous. Germline values: CDR1 SGHDN, CDR2 FVKESK. Trimming pared 2 bases from V and 2 bases from J, leaving 6 bases between. There are 13 residues in the CDR3. The CDR3 bases are TGTGCCAGCAGCCAAAGCGGTAACACTGAAGCTTTCTTT. It yields the protein CASSQSGNTEAFF.

This clonotype was observed at least ten times. The chain couples TRBV11-2 to TRBJ2-7, with TRBD1 identical over 7 bases. The length of the CDR3 is 15 residues. Per germline, CDR1 SGHAT and CDR2 FQNNGV. The ends lost 5 bases at V and 0 bases at J; junction bases unmatched: 7. This chain's CDR3 is CASSARQGSSYEQYF. CDR3 nucleotide sequence: TGTGCCAGCAGCGCGAGACAGGGAAGCTCCTACGAGCAGTACTTC.

This clonotype was found many times. The chain couples TRBV11-3 to TRBJ1-1; D is unresolved. Germline V lookup: CDR1 SGHNT, CDR2 YENEEA. V dropped 1 base and J dropped 1 base, with 4 bases sitting between them. The CDR3 runs to 13 residues. CDR3 sequence (DNA): TGTGCCAGCAGCTTAGTGGAGAACACTGAAGCTTTCTTT. This translates into CASSLVENTEAFF. Full variable domain (rest looked up from reference TRBV11-3 and TRBJ1-1): EAGVVQSPRYKIIEKKQPVAFWCNPISGHNTLYWYLQNLGQGPELLIRYENEEAVDDSQLPKDRFSAERLKGVDSTLKIQPAELGDSAVYLCASSLVENTEAFFGQGTRLTVV.

This chain joins TRBV11-2 and TRBJ2-7; TRBD1 matches 7 bases. The CDR3 totals 16 residues. Germline assignment: CDR1 SGHAT and CDR2 FQNNGV. Unmatched junction bases numbered 8, after V lost 1 base and J lost 2 bases. The CDR3 loop reads CASSLGQGYLPYEQYF. DNA for the CDR3: TGTGCCAGCAGCTTAGGACAGGGTTATCTACCCTACGAGCAGTACTTC.

This clonotype was seen more than once but under ten times. V and J are TRBV7-8 and TRBJ1-2; possible D gene TRBD1, 6 bases. The CDR3 is 13 amino acids. CDR1 and CDR2 (germline): SGHVS, FQNEAQ. The V end was cut by 7 bases, the J end by 7 bases, with 16 bases between. DNA for the CDR3: TGTGCCAGCACCAAACAGGGATCCACTGGCTACACCTTC. It is translated as CASTKQGSTGYTF. Full variable domain (missing parts from reference TRBV7-8 and TRBJ1-2): GAGVSQSPRYKVAKRGQDVALRCDPISGHVSLFWYQQALGQGPEFLTYFQNEAQLDKSGLPSDRFFAERPEGSVSTLKIQRTQQEDSAVYLCASTKQGSTGYTFGSGTRLTVV.

Many counts were recorded for this clonotype. V and J are TRBV29-1 and TRBJ2-2; maybe TRBD2 (6 bases). Trimming pared 7 bases from V and 1 base from J, leaving 7 bases between. The germline V gene has CDR1 SQVTM and CDR2 ANQGSEA. This CDR3 has 12 residues. The CDR3 loop is CSAGENTGELFF. The CDR3, as DNA: TGCAGCGCGGGAGAGAACACCGGGGAGCTGTTTTTT.